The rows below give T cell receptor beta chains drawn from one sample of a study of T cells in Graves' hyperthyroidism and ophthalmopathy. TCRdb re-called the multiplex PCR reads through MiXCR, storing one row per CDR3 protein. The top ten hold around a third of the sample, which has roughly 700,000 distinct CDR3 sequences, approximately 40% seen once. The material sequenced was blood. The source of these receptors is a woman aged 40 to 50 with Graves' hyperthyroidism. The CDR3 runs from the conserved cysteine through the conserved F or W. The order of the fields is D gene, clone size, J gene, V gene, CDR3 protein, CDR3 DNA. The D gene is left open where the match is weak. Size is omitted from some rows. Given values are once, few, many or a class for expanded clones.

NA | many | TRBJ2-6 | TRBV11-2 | CASSYDAVANVLTF | TGTGCCAGCAGCTACGACGCCGTGGCCAACGTCCTGACTTTC
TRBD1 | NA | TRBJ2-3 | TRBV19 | CASAHWGQGTDTQYF | TGTGCCAGTGCTCATTGGGGACAGGGGACAGATACGCAGTATTTT
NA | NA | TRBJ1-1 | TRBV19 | CASSIAAGAFF | TGTGCCAGTAGTATAGCCGCAGGGGCTTTCTTT
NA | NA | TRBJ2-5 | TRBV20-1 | CSARDAEDAAETQYF | TGCAGTGCTAGAGATGCCGAGGATGCTGCGGAGACCCAGTACTTC
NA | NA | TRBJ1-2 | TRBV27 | CASSSNAAPAYTF | TGTGCCAGCAGTTCCAATGCGGCCCCGGCCTACACCTTC
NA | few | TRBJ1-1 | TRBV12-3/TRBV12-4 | CASTRFLGLTTEAFF | TGTGCCAGCACCCGTTTTTTGGGTTTGACCACTGAAGCTTTCTTT
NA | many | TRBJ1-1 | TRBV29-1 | CSVEDFSGTEAFF | TGCAGCGTTGAAGACTTTTCGGGGACTGAAGCTTTCTTT
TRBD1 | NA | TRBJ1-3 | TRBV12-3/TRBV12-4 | CASSFGDRGRGNTIYF | TGTGCCAGCAGTTTCGGGGACAGGGGGCGCGGAAACACCATATATTTT
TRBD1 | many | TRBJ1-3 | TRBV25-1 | CASSAFQGVNSGNTIYF | TGTGCCAGCAGTGCATTTCAGGGGGTGAACTCTGGAAACACCATATATTTT
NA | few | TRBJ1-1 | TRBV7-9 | CASSLAQGPNTEAFF | TGTGCCAGCAGCTTAGCGCAGGGACCGAACACTGAAGCTTTCTTT
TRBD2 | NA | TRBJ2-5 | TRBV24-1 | CATSGPGLAGGLGQETQYF | TGCGCCACCAGTGGCCCTGGACTAGCGGGGGGGCTGGGGCAAGAGACCCAGTACTTC
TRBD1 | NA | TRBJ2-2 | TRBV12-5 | CASGFEVSDRGNTGELFF | TGTGCTAGTGGTTTTGAGGTGTCGGACAGGGGTAACACCGGGGAGCTGTTTTTT
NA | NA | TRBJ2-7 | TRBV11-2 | CASSLRGHERLEQYF | TGTGCCAGCAGCTTACGGGGACACGAACGTCTCGAGCAGTACTTC
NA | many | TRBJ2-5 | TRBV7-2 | CASSLGVQQETQYF | TGTGCCAGCAGCCTAGGGGTGCAGCAAGAGACCCAGTACTTC
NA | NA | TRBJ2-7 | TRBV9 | CASTEGFEPYEQYF | TGTGCCAGCACCGAGGGGTTTGAGCCCTACGAGCAGTACTTC
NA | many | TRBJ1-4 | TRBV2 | CASSEAEEKLFF | TGTGCCAGCAGTGAAGCCGAGGAAAAACTGTTTTTT
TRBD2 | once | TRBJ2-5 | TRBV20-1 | CSAIILAGEEAQYF | TGCAGTGCTATAATATTAGCGGGGGAAGAGGCCCAGTACTTC
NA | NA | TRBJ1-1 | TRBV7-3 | CASSTKGPNTEAFF | TGTGCCAGCAGCACCAAGGGCCCGAACACTGAAGCTTTCTTT
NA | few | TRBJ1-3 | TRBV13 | CASSLGGSRTGTGNTIYF | TGTGCCAGCAGCTTAGGAGGCTCGCGAACGGGAACTGGAAACACCATATATTTT
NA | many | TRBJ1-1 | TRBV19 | CASSQRMNTEAFF | TGTGCCAGTAGTCAACGGATGAACACTGAAGCTTTCTTT
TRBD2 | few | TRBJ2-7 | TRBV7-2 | CASSLGPLSGGAYEQYF | TGTGCCAGCAGCTTAGGCCCCCTTAGCGGGGGGGCCTACGAGCAGTACTTC
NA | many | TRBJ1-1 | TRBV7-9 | CASTRTGARRGSTEAFF | TGTGCCAGCACCCGGACGGGGGCACGGAGGGGTAGCACTGAAGCTTTCTTT
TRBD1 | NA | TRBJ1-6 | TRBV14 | CASSRRQGGDNSPLHF | TGTGCCAGCAGCCGTAGACAGGGAGGTGATAATTCACCCCTCCACTTT
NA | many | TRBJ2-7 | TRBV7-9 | CASSPESKVYEQYF | TGTGCCAGCAGCCCTGAAAGTAAGGTCTACGAGCAGTACTTC
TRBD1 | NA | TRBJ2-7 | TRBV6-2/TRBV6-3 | CASSYATRQGWEQYF | TGTGCCAGCAGTTACGCGACCCGACAGGGTTGGGAGCAGTACTTC
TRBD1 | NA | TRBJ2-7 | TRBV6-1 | CASTRPTGSGEQYF | TGTGCCAGCACCCGGCCGACAGGGTCGGGCGAGCAGTACTTC
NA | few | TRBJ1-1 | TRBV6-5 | CASSYGYVGNTEAFF | TGTGCCAGCAGTTACGGCTATGTCGGGAACACTGAAGCTTTCTTT
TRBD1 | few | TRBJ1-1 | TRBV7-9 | CASSLEWTGSNTEAFF | TGTGCCAGCAGCTTGGAATGGACAGGTTCGAACACTGAAGCTTTCTTT
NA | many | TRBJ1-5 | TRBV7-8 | CASSFDISNQPQHF | TGTGCCAGCAGCTTCGACATTAGCAATCAGCCCCAGCATTTT
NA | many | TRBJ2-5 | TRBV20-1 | CSAREGPLPWETQYF | TGCAGTGCTAGGGAAGGGCCGCTCCCTTGGGAGACCCAGTACTTC
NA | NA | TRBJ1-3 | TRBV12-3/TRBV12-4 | CASSLLLGAGSGGNTIYF | TGTGCCAGCAGTTTACTCCTTGGGGCGGGGTCGGGCGGAAACACCATATATTTT
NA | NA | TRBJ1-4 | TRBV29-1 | CSVVETVREKLFF | TGCAGCGTTGTGGAGACAGTAAGAGAAAAACTGTTTTTT
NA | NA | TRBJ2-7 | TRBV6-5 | CAIKGDLSSYEQYF | TGTGCCATCAAGGGGGACCTCAGCTCCTACGAGCAGTACTTC
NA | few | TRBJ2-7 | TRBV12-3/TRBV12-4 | CAIQGDGSYEQYF | TGTGCCATTCAAGGGGACGGTTCCTACGAGCAGTACTTC
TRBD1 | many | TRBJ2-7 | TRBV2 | CASSTGQDPYEQYF | TGTGCCAGCAGTACCGGACAGGACCCCTACGAGCAGTACTTC
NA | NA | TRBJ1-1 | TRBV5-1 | CASSLMGVDTEAFF | TGCGCCAGCAGCTTGATGGGGGTGGACACTGAAGCTTTCTTT
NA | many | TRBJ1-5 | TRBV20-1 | CSARNWIGYGNQPQHF | TGCAGTGCTAGAAATTGGATAGGTTATGGCAATCAGCCCCAGCATTTT
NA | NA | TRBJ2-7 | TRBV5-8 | CASSLGAGIGYEQYF | TGTGCCAGCAGCTTGGGGGCCGGGATAGGCTACGAGCAGTACTTC
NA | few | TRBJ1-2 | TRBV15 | CVTSNQGFYRGYTF | TGTGTCACGAGTAACCAGGGGTTTTACCGTGGCTACACCTTC
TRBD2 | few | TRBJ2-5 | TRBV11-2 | CASSLSPGGRETQYF | TGTGCCAGCAGCTTAAGTCCGGGAGGAAGAGAGACCCAGTACTTC